These 30 T cell receptor beta chains share one sample of origin, sequenced in a study of blood T cell repertoires in COVID-19. Data came from immunoSEQ multiplex PCR; TCRdb stores just in-frame clones and leaves some out. The sample contains roughly 190,000 clones, 70% to 90% of which appear only once. Input material: peripheral blood. These receptors all stem from a woman in her thirties or forties who had recovered from COVID-19.

The chain combines TRBV6-5 with TRBJ2-2; the D gene is possibly TRBD1 (6 bases). The CDR3 is 13 residues long. Looked up from germline, CDR1 is MNHEY and CDR2 is SVGAGI. Trimming cost V 5 bases and J 7 bases, with 11 bases left between them. The CDR3 is CASSPTGHGELFF. The CDR3 DNA reads TGTGCCAGCAGTCCAACAGGGCACGGGGAGCTGTTTTTT.

The chain is built from TRBV7-9 and TRBJ2-3; TRBD2 is a possible D gene (6 bases). There are 17 residues in the CDR3. CDR1 SEHNR and CDR2 FQNEAQ come from the germline V gene (reference sequence). Trimming removed 5 bases from V and 2 bases from J, with 20 bases in between. In nucleotides, the CDR3 is TGTGCCAGCAGCCCTGAGGATGGCGGGGCCAACACAGATACGCAGTATTTT. Translated, it gives CASSPEDGGANTDTQYF.

The chain couples TRBV27 to TRBJ2-2; 11 bases match TRBD2. The CDR3 is made up of 16 amino acids. Germline trimming cut 8 bases from V and 7 bases from J; bases unmatched to any gene: 12. Germline CDR1 MNHEY, CDR2 SMNVEV (reference sequence). The CDR3 nucleotides read TGTGCCAGCGCGCCCACACTAGCGGGAGTCTTCGGGGAGCTGTTTTTT. As protein: CASAPTLAGVFGELFF.

The CDR3 is CASSAHDGATNEKLFF. In DNA form, the CDR3 reads TGTGCCAGCAGTGCGCACGACGGAGCAACTAATGAAAAACTGTTTTTT. The chain combines TRBV27 with TRBJ1-4; D gene uncertain. V was shortened by 5 bases and J by 0 bases, with 13 bases between the two germline ends. CDR1 and CDR2 from the germline V gene are MNHEY and SMNVEV (reference sequence). This CDR3 has 16 amino acids.

The rearrangement links TRBV27 to TRBJ2-1; 7 positions match TRBD2. Germline assignment: CDR1 MNHEY and CDR2 SMNVEV (reference sequence). The V gene end was trimmed by 3 bases and the J gene end by 2 bases; junction bases not matched to a gene: 7. The length of the CDR3 is 16 residues. The CDR3 DNA follows: TGTGCCAGCAGTTTCCTGGGTGGGACTACCTACAATGAGCAGTTCTTC. Amino acid sequence: CASSFLGGTTYNEQFF.

This clone was counted between two and nine times. This chain joins TRBV7-9 and TRBJ2-7, with D possibly TRBD2 on 5 matching bases. Trimming shortened V by 4 bases and J by 3 bases, and 16 bases separated the two germline ends. In germline, CDR1 is SEHNR, CDR2 FQNEAQ (reference sequence). This CDR3 has 15 residues. The DNA of the CDR3 is TGTGCCAGCAGCTCCGATAGGGAGCCCAACTACGAGCAGTACTTC. This encodes CASSSDREPNYEQYF.

The rearrangement links TRBV28 to TRBJ1-4; D is perhaps TRBD1 (6 bases). Looked up from germline, CDR1 is MDHEN and CDR2 is SYDVKM. This CDR3 spans 17 amino acids. V gave up 3 bases and J gave up 4 bases, with 18 bases separating them. This CDR3 is CASSFGTYTGINEKLFF. The CDR3 region has the DNA TGTGCCAGCAGTTTTGGTACCTATACAGGGATTAATGAAAAACTGTTTTTT.

J is TRBJ2-7 and V is TRBV5-1; D remains ambiguous. The germline V gene encodes CDR1 SGHRS and CDR2 YFSETQ. The CDR3 is 14 residues long. The V end was cut by 0 bases, the J end by 1 base, with 8 bases between. In nucleotides, the CDR3 is TGCGCCAGCAGCTTGGATGCAGGATCCTACGAGCAGTACTTC. The encoded protein is CASSLDAGSYEQYF.

In DNA form, the CDR3 reads TGTGCCAGCAGTTCCACGGTCCTGAGCGGGGAGCTGTTTTTT. Its protein is CASSSTVLSGELFF. The chain links TRBV6-2 or TRBV6-3 to TRBJ2-2; no reliable D call. Trimming left V 4 bases short and J 7 bases short, with 13 bases between. Germline values: CDR1 MNHEY, CDR2 SVGEGT. The CDR3 has 14 residues.

In its sample, this clone was seen a few times. The chain carries TRBV30 and TRBJ2-1, with D possibly being TRBD2 (6 bases). Germline V CDR1 and CDR2: GTSNPN, SVGIG (reference sequence). This CDR3 contains 16 residues. The V gene lost 3 bases and the J gene lost 7 bases, with 22 bases spanning the gap. CDR3 amino acids: CAWRGGPDLEDNEQFF. The CDR3 nucleotides read TGTGCCTGGAGGGGGGGACCCGACCTGGAGGATAATGAGCAGTTCTTC.

This sequence joins TRBV11-2 and TRBJ2-3; D gene ambiguous. The CDR3 runs to 12 residues. Germline CDR1 SGHAT, CDR2 FQNNGV. V was cut by 4 bases and J by 4 bases, with 6 bases left in between. The CDR3 coding sequence is TGTGCCAGCAGCTCGGTAGCAGATACGCAGTATTTT. This codes for CASSSVADTQYF.

V and J are TRBV12-3 or TRBV12-4 and TRBJ2-7, with D maybe TRBD2 (5 bases). Trimming took 6 bases from V and 0 from J, leaving 9 bases between them. This CDR3 has 13 residues. The CDR3: CASRGLTSYEQYF. In DNA form, the CDR3 reads TGTGCCAGCAGAGGACTGACCTCCTACGAGCAGTACTTC.

CDR3 DNA: TGTGCCAGTAGTATGGCGGGAGGGCCACGGTACGAGACCCAGTACTTC. This sequence encodes CASSMAGGPRYETQYF. The chain couples TRBV19 to TRBJ2-5; TRBD2 matches 9 bases. J was trimmed by 5 bases and V by 3 bases; bases with no gene match: 10. Looked up from germline, CDR1 is LNHDA and CDR2 is SQIVND (reference sequence). This CDR3 is 16 amino acids long. Complete variable domain (other parts from reference TRBV19 and TRBJ2-5): DGGITQSPKYLFRKEGQNVTLSCEQNLNHDAMYWYRQDPGQGLRLIYYSQIVNDFQKGDIAEGYSVSREKKESFPLTVTSAQKNPTAFYLCASSMAGGPRYETQYFGPGTRLLVL.

This sequence joins TRBV19 and TRBJ2-3; D perhaps matches TRBD2 (6 bases). Germline lookup yields CDR1 LNHDA and CDR2 SQIVND (reference sequence). The CDR3 is 15 amino acids. V was shortened by 5 bases and J by 2 bases, with 14 bases between the two germline ends. In DNA, the CDR3 is TGTGCCAGTAGTCCTATCGGGGGTTACACAGATACGCAGTATTTT. It translates to CASSPIGGYTDTQYF.

The chain couples TRBV3-1 (or the pseudogene TRBV3-2) to TRBJ2-5; the D gene is possibly TRBD2 (7 bases). The germline gives CDR1 LGHDT, CDR2 YNNKEL (reference sequence). Trimming stripped 5 bases from V and 4 bases from J, with 14 bases between. This CDR3 comprises 14 residues. The CDR3 nucleotides read TGTGCCAGCAGCGAAGGCGGGGGCACAGAGACCCAGTACTTC. Residues: CASSEGGGTETQYF.

The J gene is TRBJ1-4, the V gene TRBV6-1; maybe TRBD1 (5 bases). Germline V gene sequence: CDR1 MNHNS, CDR2 SASEGT. V was cut by 3 bases and J by 7 bases, with 12 bases left in between. This CDR3 contains 14 residues. CDR3 nucleotides: TGTGCCAGCAGTGATGGGGACTTGGGTGAAAAACTGTTTTTT. Translation: CASSDGDLGEKLFF.

CDR3 sequence (DNA): TGTGCCAGTAGGGGCCGCTCGGACAGCCGAGAGACCCAGTACTTC. The encoded protein is CASRGRSDSRETQYF. The chain has TRBV19 and TRBJ2-5, with D tentatively TRBD1 (6 bases). Germline CDR1 LNHDA, CDR2 SQIVND (reference sequence). The CDR3 has 15 residues. Trimming took off 6 bases at V and 4 bases at J, with 18 bases between the two ends.

V gene TRBV5-4 combines with J gene TRBJ2-1; 8 bases are shared with TRBD1. This CDR3 contains 19 residues. Germline trimming cut 4 bases from V and 1 base from J; bases unmatched to any gene: 16. The germline CDR1 and CDR2 sequences are SGHNT and YYREEE (reference sequence). CDR3 loop: CASSPGQGRSPLSYNEQFF. The CDR3 coding sequence is TGTGCCAGCAGCCCCGGACAGGGACGTTCTCCCCTATCCTACAATGAGCAGTTCTTC.

The chain recombines TRBV5-4 with TRBJ2-3, with TRBD2 identical over 9 bases. Unmatched junction bases numbered 6, after V lost 4 bases and J lost 0 bases. The germline CDR1 and CDR2 sequences are SGHNT and YYREEE (reference sequence). The CDR3 has 16 residues. The CDR3 sequence: CASSLRLAESTDTQYF. Written as DNA, the CDR3 is TGTGCCAGCAGCCTAAGACTAGCGGAGAGCACAGATACGCAGTATTTT.

The genes are TRBV7-8 and TRBJ1-2, with a weak D call TRBD1 (6 bases). There are 13 residues in the CDR3. The germline V and J ends were trimmed by 8 bases and 8 bases, with 18 bases remaining between them. Germline assignment: CDR1 SGHVS and CDR2 FQNEAQ. CDR3 DNA: TGTGCCAGCCAACGCCCAGGGGCATCGGGCTACACCTTC. It encodes CASQRPGASGYTF.

The V call is TRBV7-9, the J call TRBJ1-2; a weak D match, TRBD1 (5 bases). V was clipped by 2 bases and J by 2 bases, with 18 bases between them. This CDR3 has 17 amino acids. Germline V gives CDR1 SEHNR, CDR2 FQNEAQ (reference sequence). CDR3 bases: TGTGCCAGCAGCTTAACGTCGGCGGGACCGATGAACTATGGCTACACCTTC. As protein: CASSLTSAGPMNYGYTF.

The chain joins TRBV6-5 to TRBJ2-7, with D perhaps matching TRBD2 (6 bases). Germline loops: CDR1 MNHEY, CDR2 SVGAGI. With 8 bases removed from V and 4 bases from J, the gap between germline ends came to 15 bases. The CDR3 is made up of 13 amino acids. CDR3 in DNA: TGTGCCAGCGCCGAACTAGCTTCATACGAGCAGTACTTC. Translating it yields CASAELASYEQYF.

The chain carries TRBV7-2 and TRBJ2-1, with D perhaps matching TRBD2 (5 bases). This CDR3 is 19 amino acids long. Germline CDR1 reads SGHTA; CDR2 reads FQGNSA. The germline V and J ends were trimmed by 3 bases and 0 bases, with 21 bases remaining between them. CDR3 coding DNA: TGTGCCAGCAGCTTTCTCTTAGCGTTGAGACTTAACTCCTACAATGAGCAGTTCTTC. Protein sequence: CASSFLLALRLNSYNEQFF.

In this sample, this clone turned up a few times. The chain combines TRBV6-5 with TRBJ2-5; 11 bases are shared with TRBD2. V shed 6 bases, J shed 4 bases, and the junction held 4 bases outside the gene matches. Per germline, CDR1 MNHEY and CDR2 SVGAGI. CDR3 length equals 14 residues. The CDR3 sequence is CASRIAGGGETQYF. CDR3 bases: TGTGCCAGCAGGATAGCGGGAGGGGGAGAGACCCAGTACTTC.

This chain connects TRBV7-2 to TRBJ2-5; TRBD2 aligns across 7 bases. Germline lookup yields CDR1 SGHTA and CDR2 FQGNSA. After removal of 5 bases from V and 1 base from J, the junction contained 10 bases not matched to a gene. This CDR3 spans 16 amino acids. In DNA form, the CDR3 reads TGTGCCAGCAGCCCCCATCGAGCGGGATTCCAAGAGACCCAGTACTTC. Protein: CASSPHRAGFQETQYF.

V and J are TRBV6-1 and TRBJ2-3, with 13 nucleotides matching TRBD2. CDR3 length: 17 residues. Per the germline V gene, CDR1 is MNHNS and CDR2 is SASEGT. V was pared by 1 base and J by 3 bases, with 4 bases of the junction left unmatched. CDR3 loop: CASSEGGTSGMTDTQYF. CDR3 DNA: TGTGCCAGCAGTGAAGGGGGGACTAGCGGGATGACAGATACGCAGTATTTT.

This rearrangement joins TRBV4-3 to TRBJ1-1; D might be TRBD1 (5 bases). The CDR3 is made up of 17 amino acids. The germline V gene has CDR1 LGHNA and CDR2 YSLEER. Trimming shortened V by 0 bases and J by 5 bases, and 19 bases separated the two germline ends. CDR3 in DNA: TGCGCCAGCAGCCAAGATCAAGGGGCCGCGGGGGGGACTGAAGCTTTCTTT. It specifies CASSQDQGAAGGTEAFF.

V gene TRBV3-1 (or the pseudogene TRBV3-2) combines with J gene TRBJ2-7; 10 bases map to TRBD2. Germline loops: CDR1 LGHDT, CDR2 YNNKEL (reference sequence). The ends lost 1 base at V and 0 bases at J; junction bases unmatched: 3. The CDR3 totals 16 residues. The CDR3 loop reads CASSQGSGRASYEQYF. The DNA for the CDR3 is TGTGCCAGCAGCCAAGGGAGCGGGAGGGCCTCCTACGAGCAGTACTTC.

The V gene is TRBV5-5, the J gene TRBJ1-1; TRBD1 matches at 10 bases. V dropped 0 bases and J dropped 4; count of bases not matched to a gene: 0. The CDR3 sequence is 14 residues long. Germline V gives CDR1 SGHKS, CDR2 YYEKEE (reference sequence). The CDR3 reads CASSLGTGGTEAFF. The CDR3 region has the DNA TGTGCCAGCAGCTTGGGGACAGGGGGCACTGAAGCTTTCTTT.

The chain joins TRBV19 to TRBJ2-2; possibly TRBD2 for D (5 bases). Germline V gene lookup returns CDR1 LNHDA and CDR2 SQIVND (reference sequence). CDR3 length equals 16 residues. The ends were cut back, 5 bases at V and 5 bases at J, with 18 bases in the middle. CDR3 DNA: TGTGCCAGTAGTCACTCATCCCTAGACTATACCGGGGAGCTGTTTTTT. Amino acids: CASSHSSLDYTGELFF.